One sample yielded the 25 T cell receptor beta chains listed below, sequenced in a study of OX40 agonist ivuxolimab in advanced cancers. TCRdb's copy holds only in-frame clones and misses some; the assay was immunoSEQ multiplex PCR. This table holds over 100,000 clones, around nine tenths found once. Specimen: CD4+ or CD8+ T cells sorted from blood, collected in a trial of the OX40 agonist ivuxolimab. These receptors were taken from an adult with an advanced solid tumor such as melanoma, head and neck, liver or kidney cancer.

The chain has TRBV5-4 and TRBJ1-2, with a weak D call TRBD1 (6 bases). This CDR3 has 15 residues. Trimming removed 3 bases from V and 3 bases from J, with 15 bases in between. From germline, CDR1 is SGHNT and CDR2 YYREEE (reference sequence). The CDR3 nucleotides read TGTGCCAGCAGCTCCCCCAGGGGACCCTACTATGGCTACACCTTC. Translating gives CASSSPRGPYYGYTF.

This chain's CDR3 is CASSYRDWSYEQYF. The CDR3, as DNA: TGTGCCAGCAGCTACCGGGACTGGTCCTACGAGCAGTACTTC. The chain recombines TRBV7-2 with TRBJ2-7; D possibly corresponds to TRBD2 (6 bases). With 4 bases removed from V and 1 base from J, the gap between germline ends came to 11 bases. The V gene's germline CDR1 is SGHTA and CDR2 FQGNSA. The CDR3 length is 14 residues. Together with reference TRBV7-2 and TRBJ2-7, the CDR3 gives the full variable domain: GAGVSQSPSNKVTEKGKDVELRCDPISGHTALYWYRQSLGQGLEFLIYFQGNSAPDKSGLPSDRFSAERTGGSVSTLTIQRTQQEDSAVYLCASSYRDWSYEQYFGPGTRLTVT.

The chain employs TRBV6-5 and TRBJ1-4; TRBD1 is a possible D gene (6 bases). The length of the CDR3 is 14 residues. Trimming stripped 4 bases from V and 6 bases from J, with 12 bases between. Germline V lookup: CDR1 MNHEY, CDR2 SVGAGI. The CDR3 DNA sequence: TGTGCCAGCAGTTCACAGGGAAAGGATGAAAAACTGTTTTTT. This encodes CASSSQGKDEKLFF.

The chain couples TRBV6-1 to TRBJ1-5; no clear D gene. The CDR3 covers 13 residues. Germline CDR1 reads MNHNS; CDR2 reads SASEGT. V was pared by 3 bases and J by 6 bases, with 9 bases between. CDR3 sequence (DNA): TGTGCCAGCAGTGATCTGGATGGTCAGCCCCAGCATTTT. Translated: CASSDLDGQPQHF.

The genes are TRBV6-1 and TRBJ1-1; D unclear. This CDR3 is 11 amino acids long. Germline V gives CDR1 MNHNS, CDR2 SASEGT. The V end lost 2 bases, the J end lost 6 bases, and 4 bases lay between the germline ends. The CDR3 nucleotides are TGTGCCAGCAGTGAAAGGGCTGAAGCTTTCTTT. Its translation: CASSERAEAFF.

This chain connects TRBV4-2 to TRBJ2-7, with D perhaps given as TRBD1 or TRBD2 (5 bases each). V was cut by 1 base and J by 3 bases, with 10 bases left in between. CDR3 length: 14 amino acids. Germline V CDR1 and CDR2: LGHNA, YNFKEQ. CDR3 DNA: TGTGCCAGCAGCCAAGTGGGGGAATACTACGAGCAGTACTTC. It translates to CASSQVGEYYEQYF.

V gene TRBV18 combines with J gene TRBJ1-1, with D tentatively TRBD1 (6 bases). The CDR3 totals 15 residues. V lost 3 bases to trimming and J lost 1 base, with 12 bases between them. Per germline, CDR1 KGHSH and CDR2 LQKENI. CDR3 nucleotide sequence: TGTGCCAGCTCACCGTTGGGGGGGGCGAACACTGAAGCTTTCTTT. Amino acids: CASSPLGGANTEAFF.

The gene calls are TRBV6-5 and TRBJ2-7; TRBD1 agrees at 10 bases. J lost 6 bases, V lost 8 bases, and 7 bases had no gene match. Germline values: CDR1 MNHEY, CDR2 SVGAGI. The CDR3 is made up of 13 amino acids. The CDR3 DNA follows: TGTGCCAGCGGGGGGGACAGGGGAGGCGAGCAGTACTTC. Amino acids: CASGGDRGGEQYF.

The chain has TRBV5-8 and TRBJ1-4; D unresolved. CDR1 SGHTS and CDR2 YDEGEE come from the germline V gene. The CDR3 consists of 17 residues. V was trimmed by 1 base and J by 7 bases, leaving 20 bases between them. CDR3 sequence (DNA): TGTGCCAGCAGCTTGACGTTGGGCGGTCACAGTAGTGAAAAACTGTTTTTT. Protein sequence: CASSLTLGGHSSEKLFF.

The genes are TRBV5-1 and TRBJ2-1; tentatively, D is TRBD2 (5 bases). The V and J ends lost 0 bases and 15 bases respectively, with 16 bases between them. CDR1 is SGHRS, CDR2 YFSETQ, per germline. This CDR3 contains 13 residues. The CDR3 DNA reads as TGCGCCAGCAGCTTGGCCGTTGAGGGATTAGCGTTCTTC. Residues: CASSLAVEGLAFF.

This clone was observed a single time. The chain has TRBV7-3 and TRBJ1-5; D call uncertain. The germline V gene has CDR1 SGHTA and CDR2 FQGTGA. Trimming stripped 5 bases from V and 6 bases from J, with 11 bases between. The CDR3 sequence is 13 residues long. The CDR3 nucleotides read TGTGCCAGCAGCCCTCAACGGGGTCAGCCCCAGCATTTT. Protein: CASSPQRGQPQHF. The entire variable domain, with the rest obtained from reference TRBV7-3 and TRBJ1-5, is as follows: GAGVSQTPSNKVTEKGKYVELRCDPISGHTALYWYRQSLGQGPEFLIYFQGTGAADDSGLPNDRFFAVRPEGSVSTLKIQRTERGDSAVYLCASSPQRGQPQHFGDGTRLSIL.

The gene calls are TRBV4-1 and TRBJ2-3; 9 positions match TRBD2. The germline CDR1 and CDR2 sequences are MGHRA and YSYEKL. J gave up 5 bases and V 0 bases, and 12 bases lay outside the gene matches. The CDR3 contains 18 residues. DNA of the CDR3: TGCGCCAGCAGCCAAGATAAGGCAGCGGGAGGATACGGAGATACGCAGTATTTT. It is translated as CASSQDKAAGGYGDTQYF.

V gene TRBV6-5 combines with J gene TRBJ2-7; 9 nucleotides agree with TRBD2. From germline, CDR1 is MNHEY and CDR2 SVGAGI. J was trimmed by 3 bases and V by 0 bases; bases with no gene match: 3. The CDR3 runs 15 residues. CDR3 in DNA: TGTGCCAGCAGTTACTCTCTAGCGGGATTCTACGAGCAGTACTTC. Translated, it gives CASSYSLAGFYEQYF.

This clone was detected once. The chain has TRBV6-5 and TRBJ2-3; a weak D match, TRBD2 (5 bases). Germline CDR1 reads MNHEY; CDR2 reads SVGAGI. Trimming took 0 bases from V and 5 from J, leaving 12 bases between them. The CDR3 totals 15 residues. The CDR3 sequence is CASSYSRGSGDTQYF. As DNA, the CDR3 is TGTGCCAGCAGTTACTCTAGAGGGAGTGGAGATACGCAGTATTTT.

The chain combines TRBV13 with TRBJ1-2; 7 bases align to TRBD1. Germline values: CDR1 PRHDT, CDR2 FYEKMQ (reference sequence). With V trimmed by 5 bases and J by 5 bases, 14 bases remained unmatched. The CDR3 is 16 amino acids. The DNA of the CDR3 is TGTGCCAGCAGCCAAGAGGGGGCAGTTGGGAGATATGGCTACACCTTC. Translated, it gives CASSQEGAVGRYGYTF. The full variable domain, rest sourced from reference TRBV13 and TRBJ1-2, is AAGVIQSPRHLIKEKRETATLKCYPIPRHDTVYWYQQGPGQDPQFLISFYEKMQSDKGSIPDRFSAQQFSDYHSELNMSSLELGDSALYFCASSQEGAVGRYGYTFGSGTRLTVV.

This sequence joins TRBV5-1 and TRBJ1-2, with 7 bases matching TRBD1. The trim removed 4 bases at V and 0 bases at J, leaving 9 bases unmatched. Germline V gene data show CDR1 as SGHRS and CDR2 as YFSETQ. The CDR3 runs 16 residues. In nucleotides, the CDR3 is TGCGCCAGCAGCCCGACGGGTACAGGGGCTAACTATGGCTACACCTTC. Translating it yields CASSPTGTGANYGYTF.

The genes are TRBV28 and TRBJ1-2, with 9 bases matching TRBD1. Trimming removed 3 bases from V and 4 bases from J; junction bases left unmatched: 6. The length of the CDR3 is 15 residues. The germline V gene has CDR1 MDHEN and CDR2 SYDVKM. The CDR3 sequence: CASSFPTGGAYGYTF. In DNA form, the CDR3 reads TGTGCCAGCAGTTTTCCGACAGGGGGAGCCTATGGCTACACCTTC.

The chain links TRBV19 to TRBJ2-1; D is unresolved. Per the germline V gene, CDR1 is LNHDA and CDR2 is SQIVND (reference sequence). The CDR3 consists of 12 residues. Between the trimmed V and J ends, which lost 6 bases and 8 bases, there was a span of 11 bases. CDR3 nucleotide sequence: TGTGCCAGTAGGGTAGGGTTGGATGAGCAGTTCTTC. Protein sequence: CASRVGLDEQFF.

The chain couples TRBV9 to TRBJ2-7; 7 nucleotides match TRBD2. V was clipped by 0 bases and J by 3 bases; unmatched bases: 6. CDR3 length: 15 residues. Germline CDR1 is SGDLS and CDR2 is YYNGEE. CDR3 sequence (DNA): TGTGCCAGCAGCGTAGGGCCGGGAGGACTCTACGAGCAGTACTTC. This codes for CASSVGPGGLYEQYF.

V gene TRBV28 combines with J gene TRBJ1-5; D possibly corresponds to TRBD1 (6 bases). V was shortened by 5 bases and J by 7 bases, with 9 bases between the two germline ends. CDR1 and CDR2 from the germline V gene are MDHEN and SYDVKM. CDR3 length: 12 residues. The CDR3 bases are TGTGCCAGCAGTCCACAGGGACAGCCCCAGCATTTT. Translating it yields CASSPQGQPQHF.

J is TRBJ1-1 and V is TRBV7-9; TRBD1 agrees at 11 bases. The CDR3 runs to 16 residues. Looked up from germline, CDR1 is SEHNR and CDR2 is FQNEAQ (reference sequence). V was pared by 5 bases and J by 1 base, with 6 bases of the junction left unmatched. CDR3 DNA: TGTGCCAGCAGCCTCCCCGGGACAGGGGGGAACACTGAAGCTTTCTTT. Encoded protein: CASSLPGTGGNTEAFF.

V usage is TRBV28 and J usage is TRBJ1-1; no clear D. V was pared by 3 bases and J by 0 bases, with 11 bases between. The germline V gene encodes CDR1 MDHEN and CDR2 SYDVKM. The CDR3 sequence is 15 residues long. The CDR3 DNA follows: TGTGCCAGCAGTTTGAACAGTCCGTTGAACACTGAAGCTTTCTTT. Translating it yields CASSLNSPLNTEAFF.

V is TRBV11-3 and J is TRBJ2-7; TRBD1 agrees at 7 bases. The CDR3 contains 15 residues. The J segment lost 1 base and the V segment lost 1 base, leaving 4 bases of the junction unmatched. Looked up from germline, CDR1 is SGHNT and CDR2 is YENEEA. CDR3 nucleotides: TGTGCCAGCAGCTTAGCGTGGGGACAGTCCTACGAGCAGTACTTC. This sequence encodes CASSLAWGQSYEQYF.

This clone is a singleton in its sample. The chain uses TRBV19 and TRBJ2-1; the D is unclear. Trimming took off 5 bases at V and 1 base at J, with 12 bases between the two ends. The germline gives CDR1 LNHDA, CDR2 SQIVND (reference sequence). The CDR3 spans 15 residues. The DNA for the CDR3 is TGTGCCAGTAGTTTTGTGACCGGGTCCTACAATGAGCAGTTCTTC. Translating it yields CASSFVTGSYNEQFF.

V usage is TRBV28 and J usage is TRBJ1-4, with D uncertain. The CDR3 has 13 amino acids. V lost 5 bases and J 5 bases, leaving 9 bases between the germline ends. Germline lookup yields CDR1 MDHEN and CDR2 SYDVKM. CDR3 loop: CASSLGANEKLFF. CDR3 bases: TGTGCCAGCAGTCTGGGAGCAAATGAAAAACTGTTTTTT.